This T cell receptor (beta chain) was sequenced in a study of blood T cell repertoires in COVID-19. In the original workflow: From reference gene primer amplification, estimates of nucleated cell counts were derived. Sequenced by immunoSEQ multiplex PCR; TCRdb stores in-frame clones only, minus some. That table furnishes V, J and clone size, whereas the DNA furnished D and trimming. The sample records 130,000 to 150,000 clones, approximately 85% being singletons. Germline CDR1 SGHTA, CDR2 FQGNSA. V lost 5 bases to trimming and J lost 0 bases; unmatched junction nucleotides: 5. The CDR3 runs 15 residues. A few counts support this clone.

Sequencing was done on a sample of peripheral blood. The rearrangement joins TRBV7-2 to TRBJ2-7, with TRBD1 matching 9 bases. The source is a woman in her fifties or sixties with COVID-19, enrolled during active disease. The CDR3 nucleotides are TGTGCCAGCAGCACGTGGACAGGGGTCTCCTACGAGCAGTACTTC. It specifies CASSTWTGVSYEQYF.